Listed here is a single TCR beta chain. Its target is not known. The data derive from a study of post-analysis software for immune sequencing data. Study as a whole: Clinical courses comprised relapsing-remitting, secondary progressive and progressive-relapsing multiple sclerosis. Study observations and caveats: When the samples were clustered directly with F measure, those that had been prepared in the same batch showed strong co-clustering. With TRBV5-6, TRBV5-1 and TRBV20-1 included, 5 or 6 TRBV segments were more frequent in patients than in controls. People with multiple sclerosis had a significantly lower normalized Chao1 diversity than controls did.

The V end was cut by 2 bases, the J end by 10 bases, with 12 bases between. CDR1 is MDHEN and CDR2 is SYDVKM in the germline V gene. CDR3 length equals 13 residues. Sequencing libraries made from TCR beta cDNA carried unique molecular identifiers. Input amounts of roughly 0.85 to 10 million T cells were used. These gave 500,000 or so cDNA molecules, so each molecule approximated one T cell. TCRdb analysed the PCR reads with MiXCR anew, one entry per CDR3 protein. The sample lists hundreds of thousands of distinct CDR3 sequences, 40% to 55% seen once, with 9.5% to 13% in the top ten. This TCR came from a girl between 10 and 17 years old with multiple sclerosis. The rearrangement links TRBV28 to TRBJ2-1, with D uncertain. The source material was blood. The CDR3 region is CASSLPLRWEQFF. The CDR3 bases are TGTGCCAGCAGTTTACCCCTACGGTGGGAGCAGTTCTTC.